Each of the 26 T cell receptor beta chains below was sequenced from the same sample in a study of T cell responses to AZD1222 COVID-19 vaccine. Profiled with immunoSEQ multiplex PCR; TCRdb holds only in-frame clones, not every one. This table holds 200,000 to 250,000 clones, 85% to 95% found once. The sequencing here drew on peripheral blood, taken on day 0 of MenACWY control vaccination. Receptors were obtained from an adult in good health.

The CDR3 sequence is CASSPQSSLYNEQFF. CDR3 DNA: TGTGCCAGCTCACCACAGAGCTCCTTGTACAATGAGCAGTTCTTC. V gene TRBV18 combines with J gene TRBJ2-1; D call uncertain. Trimming removed 1 base at V and 4 bases at J, with 11 bases between. From germline, CDR1 is KGHSH and CDR2 LQKENI. This CDR3 region has 15 residues. The complete variable domain, with remaining parts taken from reference TRBV18 and TRBJ2-1, reads NAGVMQNPRHLVRRRGQEARLRCSPMKGHSHVYWYRQLPEEGLKFMVYLQKENIIDESGMPKERFSAEFPKEGPSILRIQQVVRGDSAAYFCASSPQSSLYNEQFFGPGTRLTVL.

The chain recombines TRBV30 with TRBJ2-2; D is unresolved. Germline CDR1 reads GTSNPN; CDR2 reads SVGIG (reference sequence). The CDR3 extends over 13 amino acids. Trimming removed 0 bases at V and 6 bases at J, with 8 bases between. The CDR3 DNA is TGTGCCTGGAGTGTACACGAGTCCGGGGAGCTGTTTTTT. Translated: CAWSVHESGELFF.

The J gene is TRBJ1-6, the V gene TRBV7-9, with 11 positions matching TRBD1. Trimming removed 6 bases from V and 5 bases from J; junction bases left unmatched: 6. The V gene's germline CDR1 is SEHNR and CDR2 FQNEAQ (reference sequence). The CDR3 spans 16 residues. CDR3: CASRWGTGGDNSPLHF. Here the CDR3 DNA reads TGTGCCAGCAGGTGGGGGACAGGGGGTGATAATTCACCCCTCCACTTT.

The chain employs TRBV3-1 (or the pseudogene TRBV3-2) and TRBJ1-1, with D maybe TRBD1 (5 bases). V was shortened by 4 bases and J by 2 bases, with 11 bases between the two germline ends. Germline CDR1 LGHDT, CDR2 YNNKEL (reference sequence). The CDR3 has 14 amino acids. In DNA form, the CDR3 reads TGTGCCAGCAGCCCCAGCAGGGCTAACACTGAAGCTTTCTTT. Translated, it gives CASSPSRANTEAFF.

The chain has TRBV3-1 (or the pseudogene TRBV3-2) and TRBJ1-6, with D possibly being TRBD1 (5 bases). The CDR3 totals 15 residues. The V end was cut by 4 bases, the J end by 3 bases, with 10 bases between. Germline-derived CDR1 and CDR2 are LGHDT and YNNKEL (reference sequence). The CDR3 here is CASSPPGGYNSPLHF. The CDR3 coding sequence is TGTGCCAGCAGCCCACCCGGGGGCTATAATTCACCCCTCCACTTT.

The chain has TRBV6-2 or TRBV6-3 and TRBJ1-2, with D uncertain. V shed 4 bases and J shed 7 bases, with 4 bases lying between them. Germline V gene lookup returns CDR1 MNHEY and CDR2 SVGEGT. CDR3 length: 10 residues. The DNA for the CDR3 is TGTGCCAGCAGTTTCCCTGGCTACACCTTC. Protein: CASSFPGYTF.

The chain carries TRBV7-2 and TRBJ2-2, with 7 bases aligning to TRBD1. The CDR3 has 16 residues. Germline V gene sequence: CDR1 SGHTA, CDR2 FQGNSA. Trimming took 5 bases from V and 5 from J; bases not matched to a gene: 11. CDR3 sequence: CASSPSGTEPTGELFF. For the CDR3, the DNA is TGTGCCAGCAGCCCATCCGGGACAGAGCCTACCGGGGAGCTGTTTTTT.

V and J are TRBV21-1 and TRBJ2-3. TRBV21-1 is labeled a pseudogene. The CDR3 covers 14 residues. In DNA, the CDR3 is TGTGCCAGTCAAGAAGGGCGCAGCACAGATACGCAGTATTTT. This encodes CASQEGRSTDTQYF.

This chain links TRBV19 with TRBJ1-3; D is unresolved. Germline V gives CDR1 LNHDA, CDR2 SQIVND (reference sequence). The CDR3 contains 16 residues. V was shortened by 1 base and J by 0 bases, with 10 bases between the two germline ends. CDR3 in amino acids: CASSIARDRSGNTIYF. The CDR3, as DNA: TGTGCCAGTAGTATAGCCCGGGATCGCTCTGGAAACACCATATATTTT.

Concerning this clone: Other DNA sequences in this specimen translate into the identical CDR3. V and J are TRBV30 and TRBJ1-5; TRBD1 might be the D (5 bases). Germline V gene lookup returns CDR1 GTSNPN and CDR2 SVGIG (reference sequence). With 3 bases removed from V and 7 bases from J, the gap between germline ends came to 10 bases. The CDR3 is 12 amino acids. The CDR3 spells CAWSRAGQPQHF. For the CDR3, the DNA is TGTGCCTGGAGCAGGGCCGGGCAGCCCCAGCATTTT.

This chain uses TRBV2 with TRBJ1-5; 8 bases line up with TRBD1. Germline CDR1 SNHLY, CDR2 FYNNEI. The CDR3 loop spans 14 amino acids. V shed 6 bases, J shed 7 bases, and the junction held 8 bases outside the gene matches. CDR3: CASRGQGSGQPQHF. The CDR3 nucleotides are TGTGCCAGCAGAGGACAGGGTAGTGGCCAGCCCCAGCATTTT.

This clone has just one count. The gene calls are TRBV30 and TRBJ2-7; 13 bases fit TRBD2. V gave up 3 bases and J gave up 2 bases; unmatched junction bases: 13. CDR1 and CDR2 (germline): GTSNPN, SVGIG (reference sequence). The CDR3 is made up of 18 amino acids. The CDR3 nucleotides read TGTGCCTGGAGCGGCCCCCGACTAGCGGGGGGCCTCACCTACGAGCAGTACTTC. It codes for CAWSGPRLAGGLTYEQYF.

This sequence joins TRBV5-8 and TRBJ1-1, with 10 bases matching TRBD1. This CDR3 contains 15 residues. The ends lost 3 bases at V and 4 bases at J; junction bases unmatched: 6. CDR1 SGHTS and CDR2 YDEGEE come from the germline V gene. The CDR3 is CASSSGQGDVTEAFF. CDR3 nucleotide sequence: TGTGCCAGCAGCTCCGGACAGGGGGATGTCACTGAAGCTTTCTTT.

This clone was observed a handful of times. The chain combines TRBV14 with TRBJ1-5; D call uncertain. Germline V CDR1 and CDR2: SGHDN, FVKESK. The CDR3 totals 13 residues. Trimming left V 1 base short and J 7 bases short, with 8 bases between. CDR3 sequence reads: CASSQGSLQPQHF. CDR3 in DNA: TGTGCCAGCAGCCAAGGGTCACTCCAGCCCCAGCATTTT.

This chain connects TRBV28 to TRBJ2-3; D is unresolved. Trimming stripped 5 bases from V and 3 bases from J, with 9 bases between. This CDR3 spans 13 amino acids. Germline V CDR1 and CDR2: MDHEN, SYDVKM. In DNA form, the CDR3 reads TGTGCCAGCAGTATATTAGGGACAGATACGCAGTATTTT. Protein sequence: CASSILGTDTQYF. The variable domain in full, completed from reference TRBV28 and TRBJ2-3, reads DVKVTQSSRYLVKRTGEKVFLECVQDMDHENMFWYRQDPGLGLRLIYFSYDVKMKEKGDIPEGYSVSREKKERFSLILESASTNQTSMYLCASSILGTDTQYFGPGTRLTVL.

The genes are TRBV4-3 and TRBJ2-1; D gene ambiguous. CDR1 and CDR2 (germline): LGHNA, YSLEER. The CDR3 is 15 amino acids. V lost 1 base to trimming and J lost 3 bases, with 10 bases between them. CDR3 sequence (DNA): TGCGCCAGCAGCCAAGGCCCGGACGGCTACAATGAGCAGTTCTTC. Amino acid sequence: CASSQGPDGYNEQFF.

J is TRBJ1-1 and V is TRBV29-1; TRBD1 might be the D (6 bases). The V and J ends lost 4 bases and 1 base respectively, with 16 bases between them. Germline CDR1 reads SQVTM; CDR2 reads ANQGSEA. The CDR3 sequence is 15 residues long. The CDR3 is CSVGRDTSGNTEAFF. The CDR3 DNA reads TGCAGCGTTGGGAGGGACACCTCGGGGAACACTGAAGCTTTCTTT.

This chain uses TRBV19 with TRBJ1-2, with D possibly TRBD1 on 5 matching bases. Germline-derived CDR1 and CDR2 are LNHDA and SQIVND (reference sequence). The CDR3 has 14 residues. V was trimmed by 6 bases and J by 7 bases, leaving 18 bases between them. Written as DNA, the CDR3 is TGTGCCAGTAGCGCCGCCCCAGGGACGGCTGGCTACACCTTC. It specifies CASSAAPGTAGYTF.

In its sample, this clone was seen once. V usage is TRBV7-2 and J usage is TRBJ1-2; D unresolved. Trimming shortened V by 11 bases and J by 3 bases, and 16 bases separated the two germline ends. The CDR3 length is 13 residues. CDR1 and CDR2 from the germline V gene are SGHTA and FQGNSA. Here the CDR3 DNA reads TGTGCCCTCCGAGAGGGAATCGACTATGGCTACACCTTC. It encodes CALREGIDYGYTF.

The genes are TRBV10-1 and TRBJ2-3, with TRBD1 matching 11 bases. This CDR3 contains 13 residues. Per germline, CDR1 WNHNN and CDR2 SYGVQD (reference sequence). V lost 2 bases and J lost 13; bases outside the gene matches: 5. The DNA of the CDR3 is TGCGCCAGCAGTGAGGCGGGACAGGGGGATAAGTATTTT. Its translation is CASSEAGQGDKYF.

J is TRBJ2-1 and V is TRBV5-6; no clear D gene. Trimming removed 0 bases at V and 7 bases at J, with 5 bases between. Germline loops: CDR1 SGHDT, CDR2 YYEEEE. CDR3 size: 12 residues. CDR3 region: CASSLDWNEQFF. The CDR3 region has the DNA TGTGCCAGCAGCTTGGATTGGAATGAGCAGTTCTTC.

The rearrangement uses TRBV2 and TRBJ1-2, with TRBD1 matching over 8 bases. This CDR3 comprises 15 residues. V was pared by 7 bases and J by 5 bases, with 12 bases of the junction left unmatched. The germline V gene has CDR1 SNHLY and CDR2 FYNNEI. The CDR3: CASTATGAVGYGYTF. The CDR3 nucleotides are TGTGCCAGCACGGCGACAGGGGCGGTAGGTTATGGCTACACCTTC.

This CDR3 reads CASSSRTPYNEQFF. The CDR3 coding sequence is TGCGCCAGCAGCTCCAGGACACCTTACAATGAGCAGTTCTTC. The chain carries TRBV5-1 and TRBJ2-1, with D possibly matching TRBD1 (5 bases). CDR3 length equals 14 residues. The germline V gene encodes CDR1 SGHRS and CDR2 YFSETQ. V was trimmed by 3 bases and J by 4 bases, leaving 11 bases between them.

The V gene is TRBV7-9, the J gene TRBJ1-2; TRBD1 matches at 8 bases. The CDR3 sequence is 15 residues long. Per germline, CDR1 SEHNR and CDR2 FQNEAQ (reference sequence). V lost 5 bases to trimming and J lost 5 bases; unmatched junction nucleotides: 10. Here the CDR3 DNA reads TGTGCCAGCAGCATAAGCCGGGACAGGACGTATGGCTACACCTTC. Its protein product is CASSISRDRTYGYTF.

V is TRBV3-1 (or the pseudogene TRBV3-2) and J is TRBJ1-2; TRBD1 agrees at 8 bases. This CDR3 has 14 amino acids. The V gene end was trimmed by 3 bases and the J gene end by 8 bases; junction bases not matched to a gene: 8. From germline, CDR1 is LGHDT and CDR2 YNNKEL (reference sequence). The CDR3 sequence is CASSHLDRALGYTF. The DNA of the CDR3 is TGTGCCAGCAGCCATCTGGACAGGGCCCTAGGCTACACCTTC.

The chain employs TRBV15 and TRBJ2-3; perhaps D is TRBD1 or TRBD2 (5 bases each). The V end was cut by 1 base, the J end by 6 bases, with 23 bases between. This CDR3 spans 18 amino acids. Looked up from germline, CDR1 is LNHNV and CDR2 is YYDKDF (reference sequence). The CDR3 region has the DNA TGTGCCACCAGCAGAGCCCGGGGCGTCCTTGGGGCAGGGGATACGCAGTATTTT. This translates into CATSRARGVLGAGDTQYF.